This is a list of T cell receptor beta chains from one sample in a study of shared clonotypes between healthy human individuals. TCRdb's copy holds only in-frame clones and misses some; the assay was immunoSEQ multiplex PCR. The table includes 2 million to 2.5 million clones, around 95% detected once. The sequencing sample was made of naive CD4+ T cells sorted from blood. Source of these receptors: a man aged 18-30 years in good health. CDR3s include the opening cysteine and the closing phenylalanine or tryptophan.

>TRBJ2-2|TRBV29-1
CSVEDHRTGELFF
>TRBJ1-1|TRBV11-2
CASSLVGGINTEAFF
>TRBJ1-1|TRBV5-1
CASSPRLENTEAFF
>.|TRBV19
CASSPQGNYEQYF
>TRBJ2-7|TRBV6-4
CASSVEEGANYEQYF
>TRBJ2-7|TRBV6-6
CASRVQGYEQYF
>TRBJ1-4|TRBV2
CASSEAEGAGNEKLFF
>TRBJ2-7|TRBV2
CASSALAGGVDEQYF
>TRBJ2-5|TRBV7-2
CASSSSGGPQETQYF
>TRBJ1-1|TRBV30
CAWSRIQVGAFF